This entry lists 29 T cell receptor beta chains sequenced from one sample in a study of blood T cell repertoires in COVID-19. Here immunoSEQ multiplex PCR was the method, and the copy in TCRdb shows in-frame clones only, minus some. The repertoire holds about 190,000 clones, with 84% as singletons. The sequencing sample was made of PBMCs or T cells enriched from blood (not recorded which). The origin of the receptors is a woman in her 30s who had been exposed to COVID-19.

The chain carries TRBV11-2 and TRBJ2-3; 8 bases line up with TRBD2. With V trimmed by 1 base and J by 2 bases, 2 bases remained unmatched. The germline CDR1 and CDR2 sequences are SGHAT and FQNNGV. The CDR3 is 15 residues long. In DNA form, the CDR3 reads TGTGCCAGCAGCTTAGCGGGGGGGACCACAGATACGCAGTATTTT. Amino acids: CASSLAGGTTDTQYF.

This clone turned up a few times. The gene calls are TRBV19 and TRBJ1-5; 8 nucleotides align to TRBD1. V was clipped by 5 bases and J by 2 bases; unmatched bases: 5. The CDR3 sequence is 15 residues long. Germline-derived CDR1 and CDR2 are LNHDA and SQIVND (reference sequence). The CDR3 bases are TGTGCCAGTAGTTTACAGGGGGGTGGCAATCAGCCCCAGCATTTT. Amino acids: CASSLQGGGNQPQHF.

The chain joins TRBV5-1 to TRBJ1-1, with 8 bases that match TRBD1. Germline values: CDR1 SGHRS, CDR2 YFSETQ. Trimming took 4 bases from V and 1 from J; bases not matched to a gene: 3. The CDR3 is 14 residues long. The CDR3 spells CASSPGTGNTEAFF. The CDR3 DNA reads as TGCGCCAGCAGCCCCGGGACAGGGAACACTGAAGCTTTCTTT.

This clone was recorded once. V and J are TRBV4-1 and TRBJ1-1; tentatively, D is TRBD1 (5 bases). CDR3 length: 15 amino acids. Trimming stripped 0 bases from V and 5 bases from J, with 13 bases between. The V gene's germline CDR1 is MGHRA and CDR2 YSYEKL. Here the CDR3 reads CASSQDERGGTEAFF. The CDR3 region has the DNA TGCGCCAGCAGCCAAGATGAGAGGGGAGGGACTGAAGCTTTCTTT.

CDR3 nucleotides: TGTGCCAGTAGGCCCCGCCCCGGTTGGGACAGGGACACCGGGGAGCTGTTTTTT. Translation gives CASRPRPGWDRDTGELFF. The chain is built from TRBV19 and TRBJ2-2, with TRBD1 identical over 9 bases. CDR1 is LNHDA and CDR2 is SQIVND in the germline V gene (reference sequence). After removal of 6 bases from V and 3 bases from J, the junction contained 14 bases not matched to a gene. CDR3 size: 18 residues.

The chain has TRBV6-2 or TRBV6-3 and TRBJ1-1; 8 positions agree with TRBD1. CDR1 and CDR2 from the germline V gene are MNHEY and SVGEGT. V lost 6 bases to trimming and J lost 3 bases; unmatched junction nucleotides: 6. This CDR3 has 14 amino acids. CDR3 region: CASSSGQGDTEAFF. In DNA, the CDR3 is TGTGCCAGCAGCTCTGGACAGGGTGACACTGAAGCTTTCTTT.

The chain carries TRBV9 and TRBJ2-2; 7 bases match TRBD1. The CDR3 is made up of 16 amino acids. Germline CDR1 is SGDLS and CDR2 is YYNGEE. With V trimmed by 7 bases and J by 6 bases, 15 bases remained unmatched. The CDR3 region is CASLPGTDGVPGELFF. The DNA for the CDR3 is TGTGCCAGCCTCCCCGGGACAGACGGGGTCCCCGGGGAGCTGTTTTTT. Complete variable domain (other parts from reference TRBV9 and TRBJ2-2): DSGVTQTPKHLITATGQRVTLRCSPRSGDLSVYWYQQSLDQGLQFLIQYYNGEERAKGNILERFSAQQFPDLHSELNLSSLELGDSALYFCASLPGTDGVPGELFFGEGSRLTVL.

V gene TRBV15 combines with J gene TRBJ2-2, with 9 positions matching TRBD1. This CDR3 has 16 residues. Germline V gives CDR1 LNHNV, CDR2 YYDKDF (reference sequence). The junction had 7 bases not matched to a gene; V was cut back by 3 bases and J by 5 bases. The CDR3 is CATSSPGQGRTGELFF. The CDR3 DNA is TGTGCCACCAGCAGCCCCGGACAGGGGAGGACCGGGGAGCTGTTTTTT.

The V gene is TRBV15, the J gene TRBJ2-1; 9 nucleotides align to TRBD1. The CDR3 covers 16 residues. CDR1 is LNHNV, CDR2 YYDKDF, per germline (reference sequence). V dropped 0 bases and J dropped 7; count of bases not matched to a gene: 7. CDR3 bases: TGTGCCACCAGCAGAGATATTACAGGGGGCTTTAATGAGCAGTTCTTC. Protein: CATSRDITGGFNEQFF.

The chain links TRBV5-4 to TRBJ1-2; TRBD1 matches 7 bases. V shed 3 bases and J 2 bases; nucleotides not matched to a gene: 4. Per germline, CDR1 SGHNT and CDR2 YYREEE (reference sequence). CDR3 length equals 14 residues. The CDR3 loop is CASSWDSGNYGYTF. CDR3 sequence (DNA): TGTGCCAGCAGCTGGGACAGTGGGAACTATGGCTACACCTTC.

This clone was seen a single time. The genes are TRBV25-1 and TRBJ1-4; 8 nucleotides line up with TRBD1. Germline CDR1 and CDR2: MGHDK and SYGVNS. The trim removed 8 bases at V and 5 bases at J, leaving 10 bases unmatched. The CDR3 loop spans 15 amino acids. The CDR3 sequence is CASSGTGLDNEKLFF. In DNA form, the CDR3 reads TGTGCCAGCTCCGGGACAGGTTTGGACAATGAAAAACTGTTTTTT.

Worth noting for this clone: This specimen includes other DNA sequences encoding the same CDR3. This chain uses TRBV7-9 with TRBJ1-4, with TRBD1 matching 9 bases. V was pared by 4 bases and J by 5 bases, with 2 bases of the junction left unmatched. CDR3 length equals 14 residues. Looked up from germline, CDR1 is SEHNR and CDR2 is FQNEAQ (reference sequence). CDR3 nucleotides: TGTGCCAGCAGCTCGGGACAGGGAAATGAAAAACTGTTTTTT. It yields the protein CASSSGQGNEKLFF.

The chain carries TRBV6-5 and TRBJ1-2; unclear D gene. With 8 bases removed from V and 7 bases from J, the gap between germline ends came to 17 bases. The CDR3 sequence is 13 residues long. Germline V gene sequence: CDR1 MNHEY, CDR2 SVGAGI. This CDR3 reads CASSQSPSGGYTF. In DNA form, the CDR3 reads TGTGCCAGCTCTCAATCACCCTCGGGTGGCTACACCTTC.

The V gene is TRBV19, the J gene TRBJ2-2, with 10 bases that match TRBD1. V dropped 5 bases and J dropped 5; count of bases not matched to a gene: 8. This CDR3 spans 16 amino acids. Germline CDR1 LNHDA, CDR2 SQIVND (reference sequence). CDR3 in amino acids: CASSARTGGRTGELFF. DNA for the CDR3: TGTGCCAGTAGTGCCCGGACAGGGGGTCGGACCGGGGAGCTGTTTTTT. Together with reference TRBV19 and TRBJ2-2, the CDR3 gives the full variable domain: DGGITQSPKYLFRKEGQNVTLSCEQNLNHDAMYWYRQDPGQGLRLIYYSQIVNDFQKGDIAEGYSVSREKKESFPLTVTSAQKNPTAFYLCASSARTGGRTGELFFGEGSRLTVL.

The CDR3: CASRKSTGELFF. The CDR3 DNA is TGTGCCAGCAGAAAGAGCACCGGGGAGCTGTTTTTT. The V gene is TRBV12-3 or TRBV12-4, the J gene TRBJ2-2; D uncertain. V gave up 6 bases and J gave up 4 bases, with 6 bases separating them. This CDR3 has 12 residues.

V gene TRBV7-2 combines with J gene TRBJ2-7, with D maybe TRBD2 (6 bases). This CDR3 is built from 12 residues. V lost 5 bases, J lost 6 bases, and 11 bases lay in between. From germline, CDR1 is SGHTA and CDR2 FQGNSA. The CDR3 spells CASSVTSTEQYF. CDR3 DNA sequence: TGTGCCAGCAGCGTAACTAGCACCGAGCAGTACTTC.

This clone was recorded a few times. J is TRBJ2-3 and V is TRBV9, with 10 nucleotides matching TRBD2. V lost 10 bases and J lost 4; bases outside the gene matches: 9. The CDR3 consists of 14 residues. The germline V gene has CDR1 SGDLS and CDR2 YYNGEE. The CDR3 DNA reads as TGTGCCTCGATCGGACTAGCGGAACCAGATACGCAGTATTTT. As protein: CASIGLAEPDTQYF.

The gene calls are TRBV19 and TRBJ1-4; D remains unclear. Germline V lookup: CDR1 LNHDA, CDR2 SQIVND (reference sequence). V was cut by 3 bases and J by 4 bases, with 15 bases left in between. CDR3 length equals 16 residues. The CDR3 sequence: CASSIADILNNEKLFF. CDR3 nucleotide sequence: TGTGCCAGTAGTATTGCCGACATTCTAAATAATGAAAAACTGTTTTTT.

The chain employs TRBV7-2 and TRBJ2-7, with D possibly being TRBD2 (6 bases). Trimming left V 0 bases short and J 4 bases short, with 22 bases between. The CDR3 consists of 18 residues. Germline-derived CDR1 and CDR2 are SGHTA and FQGNSA. In nucleotides, the CDR3 is TGTGCCAGCAGCTTAGCGCGGGGAGTAGTACTCTCCTTATACGAGCAGTACTTC. It yields the protein CASSLARGVVLSLYEQYF.

The rearrangement links TRBV4-2 to TRBJ2-4; 15 nucleotides line up with TRBD2. CDR1 LGHNA and CDR2 YNFKEQ come from the germline V gene. This CDR3 comprises 18 residues. V lost 4 bases to trimming and J lost 2 bases; unmatched junction nucleotides: 6. CDR3 coding DNA: TGTGCCAGCAGCCCCCGGACTAGCGGGGGGGCGTCCAAAAACATTCAGTACTTC. Its protein product is CASSPRTSGGASKNIQYF.

CDR3 region: CAISGDSAIFEAFF. The DNA for the CDR3 is TGTGCCATCAGTGGTGACAGTGCCATCTTTGAAGCTTTCTTT. J is TRBJ1-1 and V is TRBV10-3; D might be TRBD1 (5 bases). There are 14 residues in the CDR3. Germline CDR1 and CDR2: ENHRY and SYGVKD. Deletions cut 4 bases from V and 7 bases from J, with 16 bases between.

The CDR3 DNA is TGTGCCAGCAGCTCTGGACAGGCAACTAATGAAAAACTGTTTTTT. The encoded protein is CASSSGQATNEKLFF. V gene TRBV5-5 combines with J gene TRBJ1-4; 7 positions agree with TRBD1. Germline lookup yields CDR1 SGHKS and CDR2 YYEKEE (reference sequence). The V gene end was trimmed by 3 bases and the J gene end by 0 bases; junction bases not matched to a gene: 2. The CDR3 has 15 amino acids.

The rearrangement uses TRBV5-4 and TRBJ1-2; a possible D gene is TRBD1 (6 bases). This CDR3 has 14 amino acids. In germline, CDR1 is SGHNT, CDR2 YYREEE (reference sequence). V shed 0 bases and J shed 3 bases, with 9 bases lying between them. The CDR3 nucleotides read TGTGCCAGCAGCTTGGGAGAGGGGGACTATGGCTACACCTTC. Encoded protein: CASSLGEGDYGYTF.

This chain joins TRBV4-1 and TRBJ1-1; no clear D gene. The CDR3 runs to 14 residues. Germline V CDR1 and CDR2: MGHRA, YSYEKL. Trimming cost V 4 bases and J 5 bases, with 14 bases left between them. In DNA, the CDR3 is TGCGCCAGCAGCCCCCCCGGTGGAGAAACTGAAGCTTTCTTT. This gives the protein CASSPPGGETEAFF.

This chain links TRBV19 with TRBJ2-1; D call uncertain. CDR1 LNHDA and CDR2 SQIVND come from the germline V gene (reference sequence). V was clipped by 5 bases and J by 7 bases, with 6 bases between them. The CDR3 covers 11 residues. For the CDR3, the DNA is TGTGCCAGTAGTTATTTTAATGAGCAGTTCTTC. Translating it yields CASSYFNEQFF.

The chain uses TRBV27 and TRBJ1-3, with D uncertain. CDR3 length: 16 residues. Germline V gene data show CDR1 as MNHEY and CDR2 as SMNVEV (reference sequence). V was shortened by 4 bases and J by 0 bases, with 13 bases between the two germline ends. CDR3 coding DNA: TGTGCCAGCAGTTCAACTCCTCGCGCCTCTGGAAACACCATATATTTT. It yields the protein CASSSTPRASGNTIYF.

V gene TRBV7-6 combines with J gene TRBJ1-2; 7 positions agree with TRBD1. The CDR3 contains 17 residues. Per germline, CDR1 SGHVS and CDR2 FNYEAQ. V lost 5 bases, J lost 1 base, and 13 bases stayed unmatched. CDR3 DNA sequence: TGTGCCAGCAGCGCCCAAGCGCAGGGACAGTTTAACTATGGCTACACCTTC. It translates to CASSAQAQGQFNYGYTF.

This rearrangement joins TRBV2 to TRBJ2-2, with 9 bases aligning to TRBD1. The CDR3 contains 15 residues. Germline values: CDR1 SNHLY, CDR2 FYNNEI. V lost 6 bases, J lost 7 bases, and 9 bases stayed unmatched. CDR3: CASSDTGTGFGELFF. In DNA form, the CDR3 reads TGTGCCAGCAGCGACACCGGGACAGGGTTCGGGGAGCTGTTTTTT.

CDR3: CASQVNTNTDTQYF. As DNA, the CDR3 is TGTGCCAGCCAGGTGAATACCAACACAGATACGCAGTATTTT. The rearrangement links TRBV6-5 to TRBJ2-3; no clear D. Germline CDR1 MNHEY, CDR2 SVGAGI. V dropped 8 bases and J dropped 2 bases, with 14 bases sitting between them. The CDR3 contains 14 residues.